These 32 T cell receptor beta chains originate from one sample sequenced in a study of cytomegalovirus exposure and HLA in healthy donors. With 60 Vbeta and 13 Jbeta primers, the PCR was carried out. Profiling relied on immunoSEQ multiplex PCR, and the TCRdb table lists in-frame clones only, not all of them. The sample includes about 46,000 clones. The sequenced sample consisted of PBMCs. The receptors were sampled from a woman aged 40 to 49 in good health and CMV-seronegative.

The chain employs TRBV6-5 and TRBJ2-3; D unclear. Trimming shortened V by 2 bases and J by 2 bases, and 8 bases separated the two germline ends. This CDR3 is 14 amino acids long. The V gene's germline CDR1 is MNHEY and CDR2 SVGAGI. The CDR3 here is CASSYRAATDTQYF. In DNA, the CDR3 is TGTGCCAGCAGTTACCGCGCGGCCACAGATACGCAGTATTTT.

The V call is TRBV2, the J call TRBJ2-7; TRBD1 matches 9 bases. CDR3 length: 12 amino acids. The germline CDR1 and CDR2 sequences are SNHLY and FYNNEI. V was clipped by 4 bases and J by 6 bases; unmatched bases: 1. CDR3 region: CASSGDRVEQYF. In DNA, the CDR3 is TGTGCCAGCAGTGGGGACAGGGTCGAGCAGTACTTC.

The chain combines TRBV7-9 with TRBJ1-5; D not certain. CDR1 and CDR2 from the germline V gene are SEHNR and FQNEAQ (reference sequence). Trimming shortened V by 2 bases and J by 3 bases, and 5 bases separated the two germline ends. This CDR3 is 13 amino acids long. The CDR3 nucleotides are TGTGCCAGCAGCTTACAGAACAATCAGCCCCAGCATTTT. As protein: CASSLQNNQPQHF.

The chain has TRBV9 and TRBJ2-1, with 9 bases that match TRBD2. Trimming cost V 4 bases and J 2 bases; bases outside gene matches: 4. This CDR3 comprises 15 residues. The germline V gene has CDR1 SGDLS and CDR2 YYNGEE. In nucleotides, the CDR3 is TGTGCCAGCAGCAAGACTAGCGGAACCTACAATGAGCAGTTCTTC. Protein product: CASSKTSGTYNEQFF. The entire variable domain, with the rest obtained from reference TRBV9 and TRBJ2-1, is as follows: DSGVTQTPKHLITATGQRVTLRCSPRSGDLSVYWYQQSLDQGLQFLIQYYNGEERAKGNILERFSAQQFPDLHSELNLSSLELGDSALYFCASSKTSGTYNEQFFGPGTRLTVL.

The V gene is TRBV18, the J gene TRBJ2-2; 8 positions match TRBD2. After removal of 4 bases from V and 4 bases from J, the junction contained 8 bases not matched to a gene. Germline lookup yields CDR1 KGHSH and CDR2 LQKENI. This CDR3 region has 16 residues. The CDR3 region has the DNA TGTGCCAGCTCACAATCTACCGGGACTAGCACCGGGGAGCTGTTTTTT. This sequence encodes CASSQSTGTSTGELFF.

The V call is TRBV30, the J call TRBJ1-1; possibly TRBD1 for D (6 bases). This CDR3 is built from 14 residues. V shed 3 bases and J shed 3 bases, with 14 bases lying between them. The germline V gene has CDR1 GTSNPN and CDR2 SVGIG (reference sequence). The CDR3 coding sequence is TGTGCCTGGAGCTTGTGGGGGCGGGACACTGAAGCTTTCTTT. Its protein product is CAWSLWGRDTEAFF.

The chain carries TRBV28 and TRBJ2-7; D is possibly TRBD1 (6 bases). Trimming left V 6 bases short and J 2 bases short, with 17 bases between. The CDR3 is made up of 15 amino acids. Germline V gene lookup returns CDR1 MDHEN and CDR2 SYDVKM. CDR3: CASSLNGQTPYEQYF. The CDR3 DNA is TGTGCCAGCAGCTTGAACGGACAGACCCCCTACGAGCAGTACTTC. The entire variable domain, with the rest obtained from reference TRBV28 and TRBJ2-7, is as follows: DVKVTQSSRYLVKRTGEKVFLECVQDMDHENMFWYRQDPGLGLRLIYFSYDVKMKEKGDIPEGYSVSREKKERFSLILESASTNQTSMYLCASSLNGQTPYEQYFGPGTRLTVT.

The V gene is TRBV5-1, the J gene TRBJ2-5, with unresolved D. Trimming pared 0 bases from V and 4 bases from J, leaving 13 bases between. The CDR3 is made up of 15 amino acids. CDR1 is SGHRS, CDR2 YFSETQ, per germline. The CDR3 region has the DNA TGCGCCAGCAGCTTGGGGTTCCAGGATGGAGAGACCCAGTACTTC. As protein: CASSLGFQDGETQYF.

The chain carries TRBV6-6 and TRBJ2-7; D gene uncertain. CDR3 length: 12 residues. The germline V gene has CDR1 MNHNY and CDR2 SVGAGI (reference sequence). Trimming pared 4 bases from V and 3 bases from J, leaving 7 bases between. CDR3 nucleotide sequence: TGTGCCAGCAGTTTCACCGGCTACGAGCAGTACTTC. Its translation is CASSFTGYEQYF.

V gene TRBV30 combines with J gene TRBJ1-2; D possibly corresponds to TRBD1 (6 bases). Trimming left V 4 bases short and J 7 bases short, with 16 bases between. This CDR3 region has 13 residues. Looked up from germline, CDR1 is GTSNPN and CDR2 is SVGIG (reference sequence). The DNA of the CDR3 is TGTGCCTGGACCCTTGGGGGGGCACGTGGCTACACCTTC. It translates to CAWTLGGARGYTF.

The chain carries TRBV7-8 and TRBJ2-4; perhaps TRBD2 as D (8 bases). This CDR3 contains 14 residues. Trimming left V 4 bases short and J 8 bases short, with 15 bases between. Germline V lookup: CDR1 SGHVS, CDR2 FQNEAQ. The CDR3 DNA reads as TGTGCCAGCAGCTGGGACAGAGCGGGGGACATTCAGTACTTC. It yields the protein CASSWDRAGDIQYF.

The chain combines TRBV7-9 with TRBJ2-5, with 8 bases that match TRBD2. Germline-derived CDR1 and CDR2 are SEHNR and FQNEAQ (reference sequence). V shed 1 base and J 1 base; nucleotides not matched to a gene: 5. The CDR3 is 16 residues long. CDR3 coding DNA: TGTGCCAGCAGCTTAGGAGCGGGAGAGATCCAAGAGACCCAGTACTTC. This translates into CASSLGAGEIQETQYF.

The V and J genes are TRBV30 and TRBJ2-1; weak D call: TRBD2 (6 bases). The CDR3 runs 15 residues. From germline, CDR1 is GTSNPN and CDR2 SVGIG (reference sequence). V dropped 3 bases and J dropped 2 bases, with 14 bases sitting between them. Here the CDR3 reads CAWSDGRSAYNEQFF. In DNA, the CDR3 is TGTGCCTGGAGCGACGGGAGATCGGCCTACAATGAGCAGTTCTTC.

This chain uses TRBV5-1 with TRBJ2-3; 8 bases line up with TRBD1. Germline CDR1 SGHRS, CDR2 YFSETQ. V lost 4 bases, J lost 6 bases, and 10 bases stayed unmatched. The CDR3 has 15 residues. In DNA form, the CDR3 reads TGCGCCAGCAGCCCTGGGGGAACAGGGGGGGATACGCAGTATTTT. The encoded protein is CASSPGGTGGDTQYF.

The chain uses TRBV29-1 and TRBJ1-1; 8 bases are shared with TRBD1. In germline, CDR1 is SQVTM, CDR2 ANQGSEA. This CDR3 comprises 16 residues. The ends lost 1 base at V and 1 base at J; junction bases unmatched: 8. CDR3 sequence reads: CSVEGWTGRENTEAFF. The CDR3, as DNA: TGCAGCGTTGAAGGTTGGACAGGGCGCGAGAACACTGAAGCTTTCTTT. The entire variable domain, with the rest obtained from reference TRBV29-1 and TRBJ1-1, is as follows: SAVISQKPSRDICQRGTSLTIQCQVDSQVTMMFWYRQQPGQSLTLIATANQGSEATYESGFVIDKFPISRPNLTFSTLTVSNMSPEDSSIYLCSVEGWTGRENTEAFFGQGTRLTVV.

In nucleotides, the CDR3 is TGTGCCAGCTCACCCGGGACAGGGGCTGAAAAACTGTTTTTT. Protein sequence: CASSPGTGAEKLFF. V usage is TRBV18 and J usage is TRBJ1-4, with TRBD1 matching 10 bases. Germline loops: CDR1 KGHSH, CDR2 LQKENI. The CDR3 extends over 14 amino acids. V shed 3 bases and J 7 bases; nucleotides not matched to a gene: 2.

The chain combines TRBV19 with TRBJ2-2; TRBD2 might be the D (5 bases). With 7 bases removed from V and 0 bases from J, the gap between germline ends came to 12 bases. This CDR3 contains 15 residues. Germline V lookup: CDR1 LNHDA, CDR2 SQIVND (reference sequence). In DNA, the CDR3 is TGTGCCAGTACCCCGGGGAGAACGAACACCGGGGAGCTGTTTTTT. Translating gives CASTPGRTNTGELFF.

The rearrangement joins TRBV7-9 to TRBJ1-2, with D possibly matching TRBD1 (5 bases). The CDR3 has 16 amino acids. V dropped 5 bases and J dropped 2 bases, with 18 bases sitting between them. In germline, CDR1 is SEHNR, CDR2 FQNEAQ (reference sequence). In DNA, the CDR3 is TGTGCCAGCAGCCCCACGGCGGGGCGACAGAACTATGGCTACACCTTC. It codes for CASSPTAGRQNYGYTF.

The J gene is TRBJ2-1, the V gene TRBV6-1; 7 bases match TRBD1. Germline V gene data show CDR1 as MNHNS and CDR2 as SASEGT. J gave up 7 bases and V 7 bases, and 10 bases lay outside the gene matches. CDR3 size: 14 residues. The CDR3 here is CASTPRTGRNEQFF. The CDR3 DNA reads TGTGCCAGCACCCCGAGGACAGGTCGAAATGAGCAGTTCTTC.

The chain joins TRBV19 to TRBJ2-7; a weak D match, TRBD2 (5 bases). This CDR3 is built from 15 residues. CDR1 LNHDA and CDR2 SQIVND come from the germline V gene (reference sequence). V lost 5 bases to trimming and J lost 5 bases, with 19 bases between them. CDR3 bases: TGTGCCAGTAGTGCGAAAGAGGGCTGGTTGGACGAGCAGTACTTC. Its translation: CASSAKEGWLDEQYF.

The rearrangement uses TRBV4-2 and TRBJ1-1; D may be TRBD1 (6 bases). From germline, CDR1 is LGHNA and CDR2 YNFKEQ. The CDR3 totals 16 residues. V shed 3 bases and J shed 6 bases, with 20 bases lying between them. Written as DNA, the CDR3 is TGTGCCAGCAGCCAGGAGAGGGGGGGCGGGGGCCCTGAAGCTTTCTTT. Translating gives CASSQERGGGGPEAFF.

The J gene is TRBJ1-5, the V gene TRBV30; TRBD1 matches 11 bases. This CDR3 is built from 15 residues. V was pared by 0 bases and J by 9 bases, with 7 bases of the junction left unmatched. Germline V gene sequence: CDR1 GTSNPN, CDR2 SVGIG (reference sequence). CDR3 loop: CAWSVRGQGARPQHF. CDR3 nucleotide sequence: TGTGCCTGGAGTGTACGAGGACAGGGGGCTAGGCCCCAGCATTTT.

The DNA for the CDR3 is TGTGCCAGCAGCTTAGCCATTCGGGTGAACACTGAAGCTTTCTTT. This gives the protein CASSLAIRVNTEAFF. The rearrangement uses TRBV7-2 and TRBJ1-1; D uncertain. The CDR3 contains 15 residues. Germline values: CDR1 SGHTA, CDR2 FQGNSA. V dropped 0 bases and J dropped 0 bases, with 8 bases sitting between them. Variable domain in full (rest from reference TRBV7-2 and TRBJ1-1): GAGVSQSPSNKVTEKGKDVELRCDPISGHTALYWYRQSLGQGLEFLIYFQGNSAPDKSGLPSDRFSAERTGGSVSTLTIQRTQQEDSAVYLCASSLAIRVNTEAFFGQGTRLTVV.

The chain joins TRBV18 to TRBJ1-5, with a tentative D call TRBD1 (6 bases). The CDR3 consists of 15 residues. Germline-derived CDR1 and CDR2 are KGHSH and LQKENI. V shed 3 bases and J shed 3 bases, with 12 bases lying between them. The CDR3 sequence is CASSPWQGNNQPQHF. The CDR3 DNA reads TGTGCCAGCTCACCGTGGCAGGGGAACAATCAGCCCCAGCATTTT.

The rearrangement joins TRBV29-1 to TRBJ1-5, with D possibly being TRBD1 (5 bases). V lost 5 bases to trimming and J lost 3 bases, with 11 bases between them. The CDR3 length is 13 residues. CDR1 is SQVTM and CDR2 is ANQGSEA in the germline V gene. The CDR3 sequence is CSVLDTDNQPQHF. The CDR3 DNA sequence: TGCAGCGTTTTGGACACCGACAATCAGCCCCAGCATTTT.

This chain joins TRBV6-6 and TRBJ1-5; D is unresolved. The V end lost 7 bases, the J end lost 2 bases, and 15 bases lay between the germline ends. The CDR3 runs to 15 residues. Germline V CDR1 and CDR2: MNHNY, SVGAGI (reference sequence). The CDR3 protein is CASTFPDQGNQPQHF. CDR3 DNA sequence: TGTGCCAGCACTTTCCCGGATCAGGGCAATCAGCCCCAGCATTTT.

The V and J genes are TRBV28 and TRBJ2-7, with D maybe TRBD2 (6 bases). CDR1 and CDR2 from the germline V gene are MDHEN and SYDVKM. This CDR3 contains 14 residues. The V end was cut by 3 bases, the J end by 7 bases, with 16 bases between. CDR3 sequence: CASSLLDGSGEQYF. CDR3 in DNA: TGTGCCAGCAGTTTGCTAGACGGGAGTGGGGAGCAGTACTTC.

V and J are TRBV27 and TRBJ2-7; the match to TRBD2 covers 10 bases. With V trimmed by 0 bases and J by 7 bases, 9 bases remained unmatched. This CDR3 is built from 16 residues. Looked up from germline, CDR1 is MNHEY and CDR2 is SMNVEV (reference sequence). CDR3 coding DNA: TGTGCCAGCAGTTTATCGAATAGCGGGAGGCTACGGGAGCAGTACTTC. Encoded protein: CASSLSNSGRLREQYF.

The chain joins TRBV7-3 to TRBJ2-5, with D perhaps matching TRBD1 (5 bases). Germline V gene sequence: CDR1 SGHTA, CDR2 FQGTGA. Trimming cost V 2 bases and J 6 bases, with 7 bases left between them. This CDR3 is built from 12 residues. CDR3 DNA sequence: TGTGCCAGCAGCTTAGCAGGGCAGACCCAGTACTTC. Protein product: CASSLAGQTQYF.

The chain links TRBV7-2 to TRBJ2-5; 11 bases align to TRBD2. CDR1 SGHTA and CDR2 FQGNSA come from the germline V gene. The CDR3 is 15 amino acids. The V gene end was trimmed by 6 bases and the J gene end by 0 bases; junction bases not matched to a gene: 3. The chain's CDR3 is CASSSTSGNQETQYF. CDR3 sequence (DNA): TGTGCCAGCAGTTCGACTAGCGGGAACCAAGAGACCCAGTACTTC.

V usage is TRBV14 and J usage is TRBJ1-3, with 9 nucleotides matching TRBD1. The CDR3 has 16 amino acids. J lost 0 bases, V lost 4 bases, and 4 bases had no gene match. Germline CDR1 SGHDN, CDR2 FVKESK. CDR3 in DNA: TGTGCCAGCAGCCCCGGGACAGGGTTCTCTGGAAACACCATATATTTT. The encoded protein is CASSPGTGFSGNTIYF. Together with reference TRBV14 and TRBJ1-3, the CDR3 gives the full variable domain: EAGVTQFPSHSVIEKGQTVTLRCDPISGHDNLYWYRRVMGKEIKFLLHFVKESKQDESGMPNNRFLAERTGGTYSTLKVQPAELEDSGVYFCASSPGTGFSGNTIYFGEGSWLTVV.

The chain employs TRBV9 and TRBJ2-2; 11 positions agree with TRBD2. Germline CDR1 is SGDLS and CDR2 is YYNGEE. After removal of 3 bases from V and 7 bases from J, the junction contained 8 bases not matched to a gene. This CDR3 spans 16 amino acids. The CDR3 DNA reads as TGTGCCAGCAGCGATAGACTAGCGGGATTGTTCGGGGAGCTGTTTTTT. It is translated as CASSDRLAGLFGELFF.